This T cell receptor beta chain stems from a study of CD8 T cells in ankylosing spondylitis. TCRdb reprocessed the 5' RACE reads with MiXCR, giving one entry per CDR3 protein. Here the sample spans under 450,000 distinct CDR3 sequences, approximately 20% being singletons. This clonotype was recorded a few times. The antigen is undetermined. Findings and caveats of the study: The clones that were linked to disease were reported to be significantly enriched in matched synovial fluid samples from ankylosing spondylitis patients.

The CDR3 is 18 amino acids. Germline V gene sequence: CDR1 SGHKS, CDR2 YYEKEE (reference sequence). Trimming cost V 0 bases and J 1 base, with 20 bases left between them. The genes are TRBV5-5 and TRBJ2-7; no firm D call. The material sequenced was blood, either unsorted or a sorted T cell fraction (not recorded which). This receptor was obtained from a male donor with ankylosing spondylitis or in good health (not recorded which). The CDR3 spells CASSLGTLSRKRSYEQYF. CDR3 nucleotide sequence: TGTGCCAGCAGCTTGGGGACCTTAAGTCGGAAAAGATCCTACGAGCAGTACTTC.